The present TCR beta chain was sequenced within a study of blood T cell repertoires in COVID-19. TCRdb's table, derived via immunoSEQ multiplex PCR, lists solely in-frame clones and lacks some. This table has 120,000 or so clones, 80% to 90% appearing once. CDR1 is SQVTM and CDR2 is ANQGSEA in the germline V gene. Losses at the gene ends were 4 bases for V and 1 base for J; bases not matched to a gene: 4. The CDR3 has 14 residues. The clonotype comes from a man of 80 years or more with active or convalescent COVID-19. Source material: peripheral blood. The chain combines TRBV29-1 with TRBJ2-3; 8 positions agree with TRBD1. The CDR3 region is CSVGQGYRTDTQYF. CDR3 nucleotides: TGCAGCGTTGGACAGGGGTACCGCACAGATACGCAGTATTTT.